This TCR beta chain was observed in a study of CD8 T cells in Susac syndrome. Random hexamers were used to reverse transcribe the RNA input (about 0.5 to 1 ug). The method of amplification for TCR beta CDR3 was immunoSEQ multiplex PCR, covering 54 Vbeta and 13 Jbeta. Each CDR3 protein gets one entry after TCRdb re-called the immunoSEQ multiplex PCR reads with MiXCR. This table has 250,000 to 300,000 distinct CDR3 sequences, about 88% appearing once. Both CD4+ and CD8+ T cells were negatively isolated, and TEMRA cells underwent FACS enrichment. Sequencing was performed on CD8+ T cells from PBMCs. This receptor was identified in a human donor with multiple sclerosis.

Here the CDR3 DNA reads TGTGCCAGTAGTATTTCGACCGACTACGAGCAGTACTTC. Its translation: CASSISTDYEQYF. The chain couples TRBV19 to TRBJ2-7, with D unclear. Trimming left V 3 bases short and J 3 bases short, with 9 bases between. Germline CDR1 is LNHDA and CDR2 is SQIVND (reference sequence). The CDR3 runs 13 residues.